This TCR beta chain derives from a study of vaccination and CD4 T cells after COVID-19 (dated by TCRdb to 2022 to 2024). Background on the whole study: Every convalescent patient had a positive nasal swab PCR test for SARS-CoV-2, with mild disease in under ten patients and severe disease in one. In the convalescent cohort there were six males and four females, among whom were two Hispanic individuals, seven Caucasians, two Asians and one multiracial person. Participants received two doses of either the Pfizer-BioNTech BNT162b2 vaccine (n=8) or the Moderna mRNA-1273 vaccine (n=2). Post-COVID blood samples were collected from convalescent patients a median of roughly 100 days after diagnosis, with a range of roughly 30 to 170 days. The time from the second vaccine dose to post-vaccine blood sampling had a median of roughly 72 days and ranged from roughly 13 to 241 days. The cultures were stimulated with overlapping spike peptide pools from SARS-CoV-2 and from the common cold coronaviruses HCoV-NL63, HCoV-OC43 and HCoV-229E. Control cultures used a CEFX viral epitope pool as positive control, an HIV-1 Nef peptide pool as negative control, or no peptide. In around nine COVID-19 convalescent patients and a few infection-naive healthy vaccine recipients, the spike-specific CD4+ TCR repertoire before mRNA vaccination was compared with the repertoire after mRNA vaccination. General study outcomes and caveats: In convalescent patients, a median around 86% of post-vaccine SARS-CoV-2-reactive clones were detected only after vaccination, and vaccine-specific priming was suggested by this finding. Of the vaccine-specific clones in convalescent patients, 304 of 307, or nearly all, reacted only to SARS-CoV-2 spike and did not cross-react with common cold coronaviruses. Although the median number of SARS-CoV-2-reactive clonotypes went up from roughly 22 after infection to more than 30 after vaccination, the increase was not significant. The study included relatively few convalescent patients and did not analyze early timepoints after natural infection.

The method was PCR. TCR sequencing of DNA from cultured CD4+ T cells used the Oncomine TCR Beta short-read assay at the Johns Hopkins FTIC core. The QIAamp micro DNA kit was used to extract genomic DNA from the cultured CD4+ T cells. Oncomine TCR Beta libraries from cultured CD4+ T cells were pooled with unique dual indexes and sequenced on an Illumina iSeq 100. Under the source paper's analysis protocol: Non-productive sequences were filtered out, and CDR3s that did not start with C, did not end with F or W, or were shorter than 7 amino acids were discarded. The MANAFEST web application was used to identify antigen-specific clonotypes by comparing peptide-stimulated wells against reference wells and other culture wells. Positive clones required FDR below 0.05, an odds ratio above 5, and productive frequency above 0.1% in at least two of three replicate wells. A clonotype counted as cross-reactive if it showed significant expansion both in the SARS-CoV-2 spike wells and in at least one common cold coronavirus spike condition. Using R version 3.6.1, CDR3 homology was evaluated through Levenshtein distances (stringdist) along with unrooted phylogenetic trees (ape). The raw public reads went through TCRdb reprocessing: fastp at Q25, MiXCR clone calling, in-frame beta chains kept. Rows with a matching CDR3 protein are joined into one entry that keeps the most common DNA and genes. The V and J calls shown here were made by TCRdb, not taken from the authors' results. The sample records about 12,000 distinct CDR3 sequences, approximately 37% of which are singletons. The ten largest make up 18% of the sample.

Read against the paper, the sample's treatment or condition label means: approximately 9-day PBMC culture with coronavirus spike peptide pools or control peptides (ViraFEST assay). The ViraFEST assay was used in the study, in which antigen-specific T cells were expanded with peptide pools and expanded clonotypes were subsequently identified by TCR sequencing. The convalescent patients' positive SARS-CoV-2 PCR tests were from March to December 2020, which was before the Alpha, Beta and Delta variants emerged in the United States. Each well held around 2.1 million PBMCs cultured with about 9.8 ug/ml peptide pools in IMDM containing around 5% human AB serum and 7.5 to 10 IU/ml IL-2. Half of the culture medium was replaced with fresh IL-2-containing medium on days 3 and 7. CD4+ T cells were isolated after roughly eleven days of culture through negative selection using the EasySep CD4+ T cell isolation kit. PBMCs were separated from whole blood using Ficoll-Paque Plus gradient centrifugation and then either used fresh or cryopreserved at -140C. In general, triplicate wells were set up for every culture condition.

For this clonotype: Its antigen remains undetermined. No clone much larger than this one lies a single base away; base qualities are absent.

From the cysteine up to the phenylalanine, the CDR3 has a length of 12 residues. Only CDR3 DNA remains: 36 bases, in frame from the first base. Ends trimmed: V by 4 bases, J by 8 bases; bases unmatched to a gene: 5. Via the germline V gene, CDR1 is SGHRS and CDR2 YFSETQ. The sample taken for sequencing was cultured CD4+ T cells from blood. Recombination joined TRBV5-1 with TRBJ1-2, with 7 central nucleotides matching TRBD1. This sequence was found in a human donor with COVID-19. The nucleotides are TGCGCCAGCAGCGAACAGGGGCACGGCTACACCTTC. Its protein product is CASSEQGHGYTF. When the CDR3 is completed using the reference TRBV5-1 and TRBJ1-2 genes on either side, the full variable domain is KAGVTQTPRYLIKTRGQQVTLSCSPISGHRSVSWYQQTPGQGLQFLFEYFSETQRNKGNFPGRFSGRQFSNSRSEMNVSTLELGDSALYLCASSEQGHGYTFGSGTRLTVV.